This paragraph covers one TCR beta chain sequence. Antigen unknown. The entry originates in a study of shared clonotypes between healthy human individuals. Overall study results and limits: Sharing across four donors was highest in naive CD4 (roughly 5%) and lowest in memory CD8 (about 0.4%). There were few donors, and this limited the genetic and exposure-history diversity represented.

Running of the assay took place at deep level. Assay used: immunoSEQ multiplex PCR; TCRdb lists only in-frame clones, some missing. In the table there are roughly 760,000 clones, about 74% of which are singletons. Per germline, CDR1 SGHRS and CDR2 YFSETQ. CDR3 size: 12 residues. The gene calls are TRBV5-1 and TRBJ2-5; TRBD2 might be the D (5 bases). Near its end, the DNA agrees better with TRBJ2-7, so the J call may be wrong. Sequencing was performed on memory CD4+ T cells sorted from blood. This sample's subset: CD45RA-negative fraction. The receptor was derived from a woman between 25 and 40 years old in good health. DNA of the CDR3: TGCGCCAGCAGCTTGGCCGGGGACGAGCAGTACTTC. This translates into CASSLAGDEQYF.